The 5 T cell receptor beta chains presented below share a single source sample, sequenced in a study of a mutant IDH1 vaccine in newly diagnosed glioma. TCRdb keeps only in-frame clones here, not all; method: immunoSEQ multiplex PCR. The repertoire consists of about 64,000 clones, with approximately 84% occurring once and the leading ten covering about 9%. No antigen has been identified for these receptors. As to time point: week 11, during vaccination. In the vaccine, a single dose held 300 ug of the mutant IDH1 20-mer peptide, along with topical imiquimod. The sequencing used PBMCs, collected from a glioma patient whose treatment included an IDH1 peptide vaccine. These receptors came from a woman aged 45-60 years with glioma.

V and J are TRBV5-4 and TRBJ2-2; 9 bases fit TRBD1. The germline CDR1 and CDR2 sequences are SGHNT and YYREEE (reference sequence). This CDR3 region has 16 residues. The V gene end was trimmed by 4 bases and the J gene end by 4 bases; junction bases not matched to a gene: 8. The CDR3 sequence: CASSLRGQGPTGELFF. CDR3 DNA sequence: TGTGCCAGCAGCCTCAGAGGACAGGGGCCCACCGGGGAGCTGTTTTTT.

The chain links TRBV6-1 to TRBJ1-3; a weak D match, TRBD1 (5 bases). Germline lookup yields CDR1 MNHNS and CDR2 SASEGT. CDR3 length: 13 residues. The V end was cut by 6 bases, the J end by 7 bases, with 13 bases between. The CDR3 spells CASRVAGRNTIYF. CDR3 nucleotides: TGTGCCAGCAGAGTGGCGGGGCGGAACACCATATATTTT.

This chain uses TRBV7-2 with TRBJ1-4; D gene ambiguous. The CDR3 is 14 amino acids. Germline V CDR1 and CDR2: SGHTA, FQGNSA. Trimming removed 4 bases at V and 7 bases at J, with 13 bases between. CDR3 sequence: CASSSGPRTEKLFF. Here the CDR3 DNA reads TGTGCCAGCAGCTCTGGACCGCGAACTGAAAAACTGTTTTTT.

The V and J genes are TRBV5-1 and TRBJ2-7, with 9 bases fitting TRBD2. Losses at the gene ends were 4 bases for V and 0 bases for J; bases not matched to a gene: 5. CDR1 is SGHRS and CDR2 is YFSETQ in the germline V gene. The CDR3 spans 15 residues. The CDR3 loop reads CASSARGGSSYEQYF. CDR3 sequence (DNA): TGCGCCAGCAGCGCGCGGGGGGGAAGCTCCTACGAGCAGTACTTC.

The CDR3: CASSRGRNSPLHF. CDR3 coding DNA: TGCGCCAGCAGCCGAGGTCGAAATTCACCCCTCCACTTT. The chain has TRBV5-1 and TRBJ1-6; unclear D gene. CDR3 size: 13 residues. V gave up 4 bases and J gave up 7 bases, with 9 bases separating them. Germline V gene data show CDR1 as SGHRS and CDR2 as YFSETQ.